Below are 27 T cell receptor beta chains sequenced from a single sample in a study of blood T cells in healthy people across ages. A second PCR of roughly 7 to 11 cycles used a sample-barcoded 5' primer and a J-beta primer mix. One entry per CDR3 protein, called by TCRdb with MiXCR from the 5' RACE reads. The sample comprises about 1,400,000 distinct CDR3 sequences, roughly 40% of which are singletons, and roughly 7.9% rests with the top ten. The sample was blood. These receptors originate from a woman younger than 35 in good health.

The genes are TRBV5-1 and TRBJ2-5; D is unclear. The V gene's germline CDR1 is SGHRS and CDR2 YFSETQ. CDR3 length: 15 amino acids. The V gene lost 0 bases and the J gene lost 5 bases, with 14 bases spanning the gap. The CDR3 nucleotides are TGCGCCAGCAGCTTGGGCCGAAGGGATTCGGAGACCCAGTACTTC. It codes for CASSLGRRDSETQYF.

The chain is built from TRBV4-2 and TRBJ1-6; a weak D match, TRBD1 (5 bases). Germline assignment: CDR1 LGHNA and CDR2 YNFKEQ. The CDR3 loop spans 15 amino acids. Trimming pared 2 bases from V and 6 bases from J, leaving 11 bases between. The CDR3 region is CASSQIGTGNSPLHF. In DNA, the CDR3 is TGTGCCAGCAGCCAAATAGGGACCGGTAATTCACCCCTCCACTTT.

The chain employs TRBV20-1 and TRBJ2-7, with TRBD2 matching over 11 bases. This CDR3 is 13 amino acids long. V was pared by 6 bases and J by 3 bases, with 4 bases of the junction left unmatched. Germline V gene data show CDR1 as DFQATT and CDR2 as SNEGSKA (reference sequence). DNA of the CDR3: TGCAGTGCAACGACTAGCGGGATCTACGAGCAGTACTTC. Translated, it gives CSATTSGIYEQYF.

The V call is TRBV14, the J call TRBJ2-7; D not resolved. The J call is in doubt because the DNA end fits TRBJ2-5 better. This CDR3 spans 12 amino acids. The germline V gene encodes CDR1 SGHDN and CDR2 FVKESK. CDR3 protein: CASSQTGTTQYF. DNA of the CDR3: TGTGCCAGCAGCCAAACCGGTACGACCCAGTACTTC.

The DNA of the CDR3 is TGTGCCAGCACCCAGGAGTATTCACCCCTCCACTTT. Translation gives CASTQEYSPLHF. V is TRBV12-3 or TRBV12-4 and J is TRBJ1-6; D unclear. The CDR3 is 12 amino acids. The V gene lost 7 bases and the J gene lost 8 bases, with 9 bases spanning the gap.

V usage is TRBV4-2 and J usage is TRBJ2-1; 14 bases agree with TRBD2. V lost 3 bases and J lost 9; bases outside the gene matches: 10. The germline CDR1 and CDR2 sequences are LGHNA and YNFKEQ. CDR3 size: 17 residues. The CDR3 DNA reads TGTGCCAGCAGCCAGGATAGACTAGCGGGGGGGCCGGGTGAGCAGTTCTTC. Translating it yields CASSQDRLAGGPGEQFF.

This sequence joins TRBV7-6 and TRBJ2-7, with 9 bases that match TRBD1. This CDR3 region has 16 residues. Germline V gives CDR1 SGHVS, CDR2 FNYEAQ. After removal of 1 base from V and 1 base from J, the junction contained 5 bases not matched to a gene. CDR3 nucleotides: TGTGCCAGCAGCTTAGATGTTGGGACAGGGTCCTACGAGCAGTACTTC. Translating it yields CASSLDVGTGSYEQYF.

DNA of the CDR3: TGTGCCAGCAGTGAATCCGCGTCTAGCACAGATACGCAGTATTTT. Its protein product is CASSESASSTDTQYF. The chain employs TRBV25-1 and TRBJ2-3, with no clear D. This CDR3 region has 15 residues. V was cut by 1 base and J by 0 bases, with 8 bases left in between. CDR1 is MGHDK, CDR2 SYGVNS, per germline. Full variable domain (missing parts from reference TRBV25-1 and TRBJ2-3): EADIYQTPRYLVIGTGKKITLECSQTMGHDKMYWYQQDPGMELHLIHYSYGVNSTEKGDLSSESTVSRIRTEHFPLTLESARPSHTSQYLCASSESASSTDTQYFGPGTRLTVL.

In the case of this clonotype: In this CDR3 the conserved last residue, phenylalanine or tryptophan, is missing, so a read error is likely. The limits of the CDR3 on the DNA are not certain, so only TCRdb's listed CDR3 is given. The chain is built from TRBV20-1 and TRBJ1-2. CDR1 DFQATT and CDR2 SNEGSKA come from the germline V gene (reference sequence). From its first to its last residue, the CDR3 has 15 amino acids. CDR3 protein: CSARDYAAANYGDTV.

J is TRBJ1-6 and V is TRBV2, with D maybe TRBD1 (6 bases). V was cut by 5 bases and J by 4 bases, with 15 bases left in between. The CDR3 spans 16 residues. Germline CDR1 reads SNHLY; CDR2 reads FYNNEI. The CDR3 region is CASSYPPGQYNSPLHF. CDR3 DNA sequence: TGTGCCAGCAGTTATCCCCCGGGACAATATAATTCACCCCTCCACTTT.

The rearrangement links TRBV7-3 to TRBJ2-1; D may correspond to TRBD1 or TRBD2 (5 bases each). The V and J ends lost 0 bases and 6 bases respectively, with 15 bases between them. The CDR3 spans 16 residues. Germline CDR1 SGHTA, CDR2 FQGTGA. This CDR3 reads CASSLTWDREFNEQFF. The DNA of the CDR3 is TGTGCCAGCAGCTTAACGTGGGACCGAGAATTCAATGAGCAGTTCTTC.

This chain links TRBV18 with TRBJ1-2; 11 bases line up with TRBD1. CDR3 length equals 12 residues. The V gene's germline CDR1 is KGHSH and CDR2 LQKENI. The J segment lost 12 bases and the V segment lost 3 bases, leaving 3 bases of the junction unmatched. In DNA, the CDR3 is TGTGCCAGCTCACCTAGGGACAGGGGGGACACCTTC. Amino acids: CASSPRDRGDTF.

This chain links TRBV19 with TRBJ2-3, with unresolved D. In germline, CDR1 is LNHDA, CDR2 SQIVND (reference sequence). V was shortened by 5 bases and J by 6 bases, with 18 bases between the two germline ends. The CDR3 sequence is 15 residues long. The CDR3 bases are TGTGCCAGTAGTCGGGCAGTCAAGAAGGACGATACGCAGTATTTT. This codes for CASSRAVKKDDTQYF.

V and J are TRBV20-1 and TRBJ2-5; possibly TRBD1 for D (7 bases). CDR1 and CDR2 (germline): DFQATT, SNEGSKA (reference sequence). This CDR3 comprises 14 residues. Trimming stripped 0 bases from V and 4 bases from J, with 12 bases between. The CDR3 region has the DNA TGCAGTGCTAGAGATGGCGGGACAGCAGAGACCCAGTACTTC. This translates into CSARDGGTAETQYF.

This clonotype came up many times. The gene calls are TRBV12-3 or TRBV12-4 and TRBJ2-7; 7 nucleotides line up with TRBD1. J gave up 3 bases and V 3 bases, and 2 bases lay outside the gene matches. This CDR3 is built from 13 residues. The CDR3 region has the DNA TGTGCCAGCAGTTTTGCAGGGGGCTACGAGCAGTACTTC. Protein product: CASSFAGGYEQYF.

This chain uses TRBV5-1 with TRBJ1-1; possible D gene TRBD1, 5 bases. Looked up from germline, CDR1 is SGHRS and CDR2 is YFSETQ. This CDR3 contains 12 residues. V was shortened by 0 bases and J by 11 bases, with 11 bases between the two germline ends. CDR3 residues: CASSLGEGFAFF. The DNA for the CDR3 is TGCGCCAGCAGCTTGGGTGAGGGGTTCGCTTTCTTT.

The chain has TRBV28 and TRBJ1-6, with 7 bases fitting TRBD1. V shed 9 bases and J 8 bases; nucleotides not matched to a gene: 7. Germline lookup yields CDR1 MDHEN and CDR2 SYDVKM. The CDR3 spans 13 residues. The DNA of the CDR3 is TGTGCCAGTAAGCAGGGGGTCGATTCACCCCTCCACTTT. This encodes CASKQGVDSPLHF.

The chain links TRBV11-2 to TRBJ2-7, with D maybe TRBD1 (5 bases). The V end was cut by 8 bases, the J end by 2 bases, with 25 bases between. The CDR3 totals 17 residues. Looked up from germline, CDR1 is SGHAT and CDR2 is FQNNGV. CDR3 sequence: CASATRQGNRQPYEQYF. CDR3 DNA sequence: TGTGCCAGCGCGACTCGGCAGGGAAATCGACAACCCTACGAGCAGTACTTC.

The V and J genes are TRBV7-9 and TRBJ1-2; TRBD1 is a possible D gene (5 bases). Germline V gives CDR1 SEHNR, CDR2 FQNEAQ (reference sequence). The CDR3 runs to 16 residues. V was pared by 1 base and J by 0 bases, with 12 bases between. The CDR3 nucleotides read TGTGCCAGCAGCTTAGAAGGACACCTCACTAACTATGGCTACACCTTC. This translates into CASSLEGHLTNYGYTF. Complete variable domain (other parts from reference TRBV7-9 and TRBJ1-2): DTGVSQNPRHKITKRGQNVTFRCDPISEHNRLYWYRQTLGQGPEFLTYFQNEAQLEKSRLLSDRFSAERPKGSFSTLEIQRTEQGDSAMYLCASSLEGHLTNYGYTFGSGTRLTVV.

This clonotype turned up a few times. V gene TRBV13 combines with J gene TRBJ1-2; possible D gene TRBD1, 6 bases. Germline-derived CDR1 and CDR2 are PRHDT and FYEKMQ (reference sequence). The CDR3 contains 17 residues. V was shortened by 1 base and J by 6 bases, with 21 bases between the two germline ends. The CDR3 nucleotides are TGTGCCAGCAGCTTAGAGGGGGTGACAGCTACGGGTCATGGCTACACCTTC. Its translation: CASSLEGVTATGHGYTF.

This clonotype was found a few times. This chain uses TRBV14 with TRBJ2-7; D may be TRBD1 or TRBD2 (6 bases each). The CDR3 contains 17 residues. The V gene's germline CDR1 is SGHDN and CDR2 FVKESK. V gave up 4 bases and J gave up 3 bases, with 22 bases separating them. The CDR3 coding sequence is TGTGCCAGCAGCCCACCTCTCCTGGGGGGCACGCTCTACGAGCAGTACTTC. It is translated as CASSPPLLGGTLYEQYF.

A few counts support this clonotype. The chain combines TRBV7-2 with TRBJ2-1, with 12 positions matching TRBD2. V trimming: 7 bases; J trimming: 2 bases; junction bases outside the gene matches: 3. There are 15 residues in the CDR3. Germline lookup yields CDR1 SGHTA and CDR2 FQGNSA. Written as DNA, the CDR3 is TGTGCCAGCAACCCTAGCGGGGGGGCCTACAATGAGCAGTTCTTC. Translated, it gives CASNPSGGAYNEQFF.

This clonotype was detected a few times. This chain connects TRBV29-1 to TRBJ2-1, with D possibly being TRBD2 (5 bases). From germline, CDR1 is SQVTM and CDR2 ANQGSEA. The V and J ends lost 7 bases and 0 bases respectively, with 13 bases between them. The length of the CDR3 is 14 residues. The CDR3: CSGTPAVSYNEQFF. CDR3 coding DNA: TGCAGCGGGACCCCAGCGGTCTCCTACAATGAGCAGTTCTTC.

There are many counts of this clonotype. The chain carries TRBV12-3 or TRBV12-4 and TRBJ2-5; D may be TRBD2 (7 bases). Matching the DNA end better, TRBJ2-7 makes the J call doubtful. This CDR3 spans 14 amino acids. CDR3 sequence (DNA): TGTGCCAGCAGTTTAGACGGGGGGCTGAGCGAGCAGTACTTC. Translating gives CASSLDGGLSEQYF.

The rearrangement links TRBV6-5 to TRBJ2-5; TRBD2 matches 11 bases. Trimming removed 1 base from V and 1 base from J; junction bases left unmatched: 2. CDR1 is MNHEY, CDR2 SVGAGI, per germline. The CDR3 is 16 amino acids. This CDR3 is CASSYFLAGGQETQYF. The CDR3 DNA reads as TGTGCCAGCAGTTACTTTCTAGCGGGGGGCCAAGAGACCCAGTACTTC.

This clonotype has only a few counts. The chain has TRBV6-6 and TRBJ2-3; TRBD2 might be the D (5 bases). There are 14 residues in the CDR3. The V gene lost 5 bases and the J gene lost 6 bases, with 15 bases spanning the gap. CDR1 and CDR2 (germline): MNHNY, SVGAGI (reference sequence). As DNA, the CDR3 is TGTGCCAGCAGTCGGGGTTCTAGCCCCGATACGCAGTATTTT. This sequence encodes CASSRGSSPDTQYF.

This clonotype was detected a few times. DNA of the CDR3: TGCAGTGCTTTGAGCGGGAGGGCGAACACCGGGGAGCTGTTTTTT. Translated, it gives CSALSGRANTGELFF. This chain links TRBV20-1 with TRBJ2-2; the match to TRBD2 covers 10 bases. There are 15 residues in the CDR3. Germline loops: CDR1 DFQATT, CDR2 SNEGSKA (reference sequence). The V gene end was trimmed by 5 bases and the J gene end by 0 bases; junction bases not matched to a gene: 3.